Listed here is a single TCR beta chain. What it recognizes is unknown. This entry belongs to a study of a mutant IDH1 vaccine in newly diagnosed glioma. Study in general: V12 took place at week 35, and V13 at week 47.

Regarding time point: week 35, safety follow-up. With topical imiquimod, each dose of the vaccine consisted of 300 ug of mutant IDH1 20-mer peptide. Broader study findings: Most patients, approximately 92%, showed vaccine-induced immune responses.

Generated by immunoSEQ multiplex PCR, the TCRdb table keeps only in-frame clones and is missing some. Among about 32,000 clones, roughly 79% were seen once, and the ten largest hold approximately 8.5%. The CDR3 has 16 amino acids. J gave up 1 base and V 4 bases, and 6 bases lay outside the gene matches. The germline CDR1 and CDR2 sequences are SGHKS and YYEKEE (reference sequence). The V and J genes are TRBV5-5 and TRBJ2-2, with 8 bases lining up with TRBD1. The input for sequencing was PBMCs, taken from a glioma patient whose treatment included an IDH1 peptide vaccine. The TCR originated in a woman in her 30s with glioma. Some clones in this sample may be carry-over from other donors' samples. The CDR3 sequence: CASSTNRGVNTGELFF. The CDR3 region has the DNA TGTGCCAGCAGCACAAACAGGGGGGTGAACACCGGGGAGCTGTTTTTT.